The 25 T cell receptor beta chains given below trace back to one sample, sequenced in a study of read filtering for tumor transcriptome and immune sequencing. From about 400 ng of RNA, a library with molecular barcoded alpha/delta and beta/gamma adaptors was made. TCRdb fed the reads into MiXCR, producing one record per CDR3 protein. The sample records around 65,000 distinct CDR3 sequences, around 20% being singletons. Sequencing was performed on a population of CD138-negative cells sorted from bone marrow. These TCRs come from a donor aged 40 or older with multiple myeloma.

This clonotype has at least ten counts. The chain employs TRBV5-4 and TRBJ2-2; 10 bases fit TRBD1. The germline V gene encodes CDR1 SGHNT and CDR2 YYREEE (reference sequence). The V segment lost 4 bases and the J segment 5 bases; nucleotides outside the gene matches: 5. The CDR3 extends over 15 amino acids. The CDR3 DNA is TGTGCCAGCAGCCCGGGGACAGGGGCGACCGGGGAGCTGTTTTTT. It specifies CASSPGTGATGELFF.

Only a few counts were recorded for this clonotype. The CDR3 bases are TGTGCCAGCAGACAAAGCGCCAAGGAGCAGTTCTTC. Its protein is CASRQSAKEQFF. This chain joins TRBV28 and TRBJ2-1; D gene unclear. With 6 bases removed from V and 10 bases from J, the gap between germline ends came to 13 bases. The CDR3 runs 12 residues. CDR1 is MDHEN, CDR2 SYDVKM, per germline.

This clonotype has a handful of counts. This chain connects TRBV6-2 or TRBV6-3 to TRBJ2-6; 12 bases agree with TRBD2. The CDR3 spans 18 residues. Germline CDR1 MNHEY, CDR2 SVGEGT. Losses at the gene ends were 7 bases for V and 0 bases for J; bases not matched to a gene: 7. The CDR3 coding sequence is TGTGCCAGCACTGACGGACTAGCGGGGTCCTCTGGGGCCAACGTCCTGACTTTC. It is translated as CASTDGLAGSSGANVLTF.

This clonotype was counted ten times or more. This chain connects TRBV4-1 to TRBJ2-3; D may match TRBD1 or TRBD2 (5 bases each). V lost 5 bases, J lost 5 bases, and 11 bases lay in between. From germline, CDR1 is MGHRA and CDR2 YSYEKL. The CDR3 is 13 amino acids. The CDR3 region is CASSTPGLDTQYF. The CDR3 DNA is TGCGCCAGCAGCACCCCGGGGCTAGATACGCAGTATTTT.

This clonotype turned up a few times. This may be a read error, as it is one base from a much larger clone. V usage is TRBV28 and J usage is TRBJ1-5; D is possibly TRBD1 (5 bases). Germline CDR1 is MDHEN and CDR2 is SYDVKM. This CDR3 comprises 15 residues. This chain's CDR3 is CAISLFTGSNQPQHF. For the CDR3, the DNA is TGTGCCATCAGTTTATTTACAGGCAGCAATCAGCCCCAGCATTTT.

The table lists this clonotype with a few counts. This chain links TRBV7-8 with TRBJ1-2; TRBD1 agrees at 9 bases. CDR3 size: 16 residues. Germline V gene data show CDR1 as SGHVS and CDR2 as FQNEAQ. The V gene end was trimmed by 5 bases and the J gene end by 4 bases; junction bases not matched to a gene: 11. This CDR3 is CASSAFRTGAGYGYTF. The CDR3 bases are TGTGCCAGCAGCGCATTCCGGACAGGGGCGGGCTATGGCTACACCTTC.

Many counts were recorded for this clonotype. The V gene is TRBV10-2, the J gene TRBJ2-2, with a tentative D call TRBD1 (5 bases). The germline gives CDR1 WSHSY, CDR2 SAAADI. The CDR3 sequence is 14 residues long. The germline V and J ends were trimmed by 6 bases and 2 bases, with 10 bases remaining between them. DNA for the CDR3: TGCGCCAGCAGGAAGGACACTAACACCGGGGAGCTGTTTTTT. As protein: CASRKDTNTGELFF.

This clonotype was picked up many times. The chain carries TRBV4-1 and TRBJ2-7; 13 nucleotides align to TRBD2. Trimming cost V 3 bases and J 7 bases; bases outside gene matches: 6. The CDR3 is 15 residues long. Germline loops: CDR1 MGHRA, CDR2 YSYEKL. Here the CDR3 reads CASSHTSGRAGEQYF. The DNA of the CDR3 is TGCGCCAGCAGCCATACTAGCGGGAGGGCCGGTGAGCAGTACTTC.

In regard to this clonotype: One junction end disagrees with the germline gene, perhaps due to a read error. For the CDR3, the DNA is TGTGCCAGCAGCCAAGGTCGGAGGGGACCCGGTAGCACAGCTACGCAGTATTTT. Translating gives CASSQGRRGPGSTATQYF. This sequence joins TRBV7-8 and TRBJ2-3, with a possible D match to TRBD2 (6 bases). Germline CDR1 and CDR2: SGHVS and FQNEAQ. This CDR3 is built from 18 residues.

This clonotype has at least ten counts. This chain uses TRBV20-1 with TRBJ2-3, with D possibly matching TRBD1 (5 bases). Germline CDR1 is DFQATT and CDR2 is SNEGSKA (reference sequence). CDR3 length: 12 residues. V lost 6 bases, J lost 1 base, and 8 bases lay in between. As DNA, the CDR3 is TGCAGTGCAAAGACAGGCACAGATACGCAGTATTTT. The encoded protein is CSAKTGTDTQYF.

The CDR3 sequence is CASSQDPGGGANNQPQHF. The CDR3 nucleotides read TGTGCCAGCAGCCAAGATCCGGGGGGCGGAGCGAACAATCAGCCCCAGCATTTT. This chain joins TRBV3-1 and TRBJ1-5; tentative D call: TRBD1 (6 bases). CDR3 length: 18 residues. The germline CDR1 and CDR2 sequences are LGHDT and YNNKEL (reference sequence). Trimming took off 0 bases at V and 3 bases at J, with 18 bases between the two ends.

This clonotype was seen repeatedly, ten times or more. The rearrangement joins TRBV29-1 to TRBJ2-1, with 15 nucleotides matching TRBD2. CDR1 SQVTM and CDR2 ANQGSEA come from the germline V gene. The trim removed 0 bases at V and 7 bases at J, leaving 10 bases unmatched. CDR3 length: 18 amino acids. This chain's CDR3 is CSVEDLAPGTSGRNEQFF. DNA of the CDR3: TGCAGCGTTGAAGACCTAGCTCCGGGGACTAGCGGGAGGAATGAGCAGTTCTTC.

Points on this clonotype: Germline and junction disagree at one end, which may indicate a read error. The chain is built from TRBV7-6 and TRBJ1-1; maybe TRBD1 (5 bases). Germline CDR1 SGHVS, CDR2 FNYEAQ. This CDR3 comprises 14 residues. The CDR3 is CATKQDLRYTDAFF. The CDR3 DNA reads TGTGCCACCAAACAGGATCTCAGATACACTGATGCTTTCTTT.

At least ten counts were recorded for this clonotype. The chain employs TRBV7-8 and TRBJ2-7; 9 bases are a match to TRBD2. This CDR3 is 15 amino acids long. Per germline, CDR1 SGHVS and CDR2 FQNEAQ. V lost 5 bases, J lost 3 bases, and 8 bases stayed unmatched. The CDR3 sequence: CASSLRREGLYEQYF. In DNA form, the CDR3 reads TGTGCCAGCAGCCTACGGCGGGAGGGCCTCTACGAGCAGTACTTC. The complete variable domain, with remaining parts taken from reference TRBV7-8 and TRBJ2-7, reads GAGVSQSPRYKVAKRGQDVALRCDPISGHVSLFWYQQALGQGPEFLTYFQNEAQLDKSGLPSDRFFAERPEGSVSTLKIQRTQQEDSAVYLCASSLRREGLYEQYFGPGTRLTVT.

This clonotype has more than one count but fewer than ten. V is TRBV5-1 and J is TRBJ2-5; D is perhaps TRBD1 or TRBD2 (5 bases each). V was cut by 0 bases and J by 5 bases, with 11 bases left in between. CDR3 length: 14 amino acids. Germline V lookup: CDR1 SGHRS, CDR2 YFSETQ. The CDR3 DNA reads as TGCGCCAGCAGCTTGGAGGGGAGCGGCGAGACCCAGTACTTC. Translating gives CASSLEGSGETQYF.

This clonotype was observed at least ten times. This CDR3 is CASSRGRRNYEQYF. The CDR3, as DNA: TGTGCCAGCAGCCGAGGCCGACGCAACTACGAGCAGTACTTC. The J gene is TRBJ2-7, the V gene TRBV7-8, with D unresolved. Between the trimmed V and J ends, which lost 5 bases and 3 bases, there was a span of 14 bases. The germline V gene has CDR1 SGHVS and CDR2 FQNEAQ. The CDR3 contains 14 residues.

Many counts were recorded for this clonotype. V gene TRBV28 combines with J gene TRBJ2-3; the D is unclear. This CDR3 contains 12 residues. CDR1 and CDR2 from the germline V gene are MDHEN and SYDVKM. Trimming removed 7 bases at V and 3 bases at J, with 8 bases between. CDR3 loop: CASKISTDTQYF. The CDR3, as DNA: TGTGCCAGCAAAATTTCAACAGATACGCAGTATTTT.

The J gene is TRBJ2-1, the V gene TRBV7-8, with 7 nucleotides matching TRBD1. The CDR3 is 16 amino acids. Per the germline V gene, CDR1 is SGHVS and CDR2 is FQNEAQ. V shed 4 bases, J shed 8 bases, and the junction held 14 bases outside the gene matches. The CDR3 spells CASSSLLGRQGYEQFF. In DNA, the CDR3 is TGTGCCAGCAGCTCGCTTTTGGGACGACAGGGCTATGAGCAGTTCTTC. The full variable domain, rest sourced from reference TRBV7-8 and TRBJ2-1, is GAGVSQSPRYKVAKRGQDVALRCDPISGHVSLFWYQQALGQGPEFLTYFQNEAQLDKSGLPSDRFFAERPEGSVSTLKIQRTQQEDSAVYLCASSSLLGRQGYEQFFGPGTRLTVL.

The chain carries TRBV10-3 and TRBJ2-3; the D gene is possibly TRBD2 (5 bases). The V gene's germline CDR1 is ENHRY and CDR2 SYGVKD. CDR3 size: 14 residues. V lost 8 bases and J lost 4, with 16 bases in between. This CDR3 is CAILAPGKADTQYF. DNA of the CDR3: TGTGCCATCCTTGCGCCGGGGAAGGCAGATACGCAGTATTTT.

This clonotype came up many times. The chain recombines TRBV5-6 with TRBJ2-7, with 9 bases aligning to TRBD2. CDR1 and CDR2 from the germline V gene are SGHDT and YYEEEE. V shed 3 bases and J 2 bases; nucleotides not matched to a gene: 6. The CDR3 totals 15 residues. The CDR3 reads CASSSWTSATYEQYF. CDR3 in DNA: TGTGCCAGCAGCTCCTGGACTAGCGCCACCTACGAGCAGTACTTC.

This clonotype was detected a few times. The junction does not match germline at one end; this may be a read error. The V and J genes are TRBV7-7 and TRBJ1-1; unclear D gene. This CDR3 is 13 amino acids long. The germline gives CDR1 SSHAT, CDR2 FNYEAQ (reference sequence). The CDR3 bases are TGTGCTAGCAGCTTAGCCCCGCGAACTGAAGCTTTCTTT. Translating gives CASSLAPRTEAFF.

In this sample, this clonotype turned up many times. The V gene is TRBV6-2 or TRBV6-3, the J gene TRBJ2-3; 8 bases fit TRBD1. This CDR3 comprises 16 residues. V trimming: 5 bases; J trimming: 1 base; junction bases outside the gene matches: 8. Germline assignment: CDR1 MNHEY and CDR2 SVGEGT. The CDR3 DNA sequence: TGTGCCAGCAGTCCTATTGACAGGGGTGGCACAGATACGCAGTATTTT. Translation gives CASSPIDRGGTDTQYF.

This clonotype was seen only a few times. V gene TRBV7-2 combines with J gene TRBJ2-7; 7 bases align to TRBD1. This CDR3 region has 14 residues. V lost 1 base and J lost 5; bases outside the gene matches: 5. Germline V gene sequence: CDR1 SGHTA, CDR2 FQGNSA. CDR3 nucleotide sequence: TGTGCCAGCAGCTTAGTCACAGGGGCTAACGAGCAGTACTTC. This gives the protein CASSLVTGANEQYF.

As to this clonotype: One end of the junction varies from germline; a read error may be responsible. The V call is TRBV10-2, the J call TRBJ1-1; D remains unclear. The CDR3 covers 15 residues. The V gene's germline CDR1 is WSHSY and CDR2 SAAADI. The CDR3: CVSTNLRGMNTEAFF. The CDR3 DNA is TGCGTCAGCACAAACCTCCGAGGCATGAACACTGAAGCTTTCTTT.

This clonotype was seen ten or more times. V and J are TRBV6-6 and TRBJ2-2; D is perhaps TRBD1 or TRBD2 (5 bases each). The CDR3 extends over 16 amino acids. The germline V gene has CDR1 MNHNY and CDR2 SVGAGI (reference sequence). The V end lost 6 bases, the J end lost 7 bases, and 21 bases lay between the germline ends. The CDR3 spells CASSSLFGTANGELFF. The CDR3 DNA sequence: TGTGCCAGCAGCTCCCTATTCGGGACGGCGAACGGGGAGCTGTTTTTT.